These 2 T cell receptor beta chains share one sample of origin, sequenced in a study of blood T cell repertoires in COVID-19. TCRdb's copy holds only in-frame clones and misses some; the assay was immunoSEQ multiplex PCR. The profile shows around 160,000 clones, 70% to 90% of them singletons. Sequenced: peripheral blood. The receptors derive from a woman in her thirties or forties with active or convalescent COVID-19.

CDR3 sequence: CATSDFEAQPQHF. The CDR3 coding sequence is TGTGCCACCAGTGATTTCGAGGCCCAGCCCCAGCATTTT. The chain recombines TRBV24-1 with TRBJ1-5; D remains ambiguous. Trimming took 1 base from V and 7 from J, leaving 7 bases between them. CDR1 is KGHDR and CDR2 is SFDVKD in the germline V gene. The CDR3 has 13 amino acids.

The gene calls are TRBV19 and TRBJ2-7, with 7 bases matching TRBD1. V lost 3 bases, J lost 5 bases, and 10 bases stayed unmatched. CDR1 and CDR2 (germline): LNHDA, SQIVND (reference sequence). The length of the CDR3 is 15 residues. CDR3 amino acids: CASSMGDRVDDEQYF. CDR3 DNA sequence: TGTGCCAGTAGTATGGGAGACAGGGTCGACGACGAGCAGTACTTC.